These 28 T cell receptor beta chains were sequenced from one sample in a study of blood T cell repertoires in COVID-19. Repertoires were generated with immunoSEQ multiplex PCR, while TCRdb's copy carries only in-frame clones and drops some. The data contain hundreds of thousands of clones, 90% of them singletons. Sequencing used PBMCs or T cells enriched from blood (not recorded which). These receptors originate from a young woman with acute COVID-19.

V is TRBV6-5 and J is TRBJ2-5, with D perhaps matching TRBD2 (6 bases). This CDR3 is 15 amino acids long. Deletions cut 6 bases from V and 1 base from J, with 15 bases between. Germline-derived CDR1 and CDR2 are MNHEY and SVGAGI. The DNA of the CDR3 is TGTGCCAGCAGATCCACGGGCGGGACCCAAGAGACCCAGTACTTC. Its translation is CASRSTGGTQETQYF.

The rearrangement links TRBV29-1 to TRBJ1-2; D might be TRBD1 (5 bases). Germline-derived CDR1 and CDR2 are SQVTM and ANQGSEA. The germline V and J ends were trimmed by 2 bases and 3 bases, with 10 bases remaining between them. There are 13 residues in the CDR3. This CDR3 is CSVELQGYYGYTF. DNA of the CDR3: TGCAGCGTTGAACTCCAGGGCTACTATGGCTACACCTTC.

The chain links TRBV19 to TRBJ2-1; TRBD2 matches 11 bases. Germline loops: CDR1 LNHDA, CDR2 SQIVND (reference sequence). The CDR3 covers 15 residues. Unmatched junction bases numbered 3, after V lost 4 bases and J lost 4 bases. CDR3 bases: TGTGCCAGTAGTAGCCTAGCGGGAGGATACAATGAGCAGTTCTTC. Translating it yields CASSSLAGGYNEQFF.

The chain joins TRBV7-3 to TRBJ2-1, with a tentative D call TRBD1 (5 bases). The ends were cut back, 4 bases at V and 8 bases at J, with 15 bases in the middle. CDR3 length: 14 residues. Germline V gene sequence: CDR1 SGHTA, CDR2 FQGTGA. CDR3: CASSSPQGGDEQFF. The CDR3 DNA sequence: TGTGCCAGCAGCTCCCCGCAGGGTGGGGATGAGCAGTTCTTC.

V usage is TRBV28 and J usage is TRBJ1-5; D is possibly TRBD1 (6 bases). Germline V gene lookup returns CDR1 MDHEN and CDR2 SYDVKM. The CDR3 length is 14 residues. V gave up 3 bases and J gave up 5 bases, with 11 bases separating them. The CDR3 bases are TGTGCCAGCAGTTTCGTCAGGGGACATCAGCCCCAGCATTTT. It encodes CASSFVRGHQPQHF.

This rearrangement joins TRBV5-1 to TRBJ1-1, with 11 bases matching TRBD1. Germline assignment: CDR1 SGHRS and CDR2 YFSETQ. CDR3 length: 17 residues. Trimming cost V 4 bases and J 0 bases; bases outside gene matches: 8. The CDR3 bases are TGCGCCAGCAGCCTGGACCGGGACAGGGGGGTGAACACTGAAGCTTTCTTT. Translated, it gives CASSLDRDRGVNTEAFF.

The chain uses TRBV19 and TRBJ2-1; the match to TRBD2 covers 10 bases. With V trimmed by 3 bases and J by 2 bases, 4 bases remained unmatched. The germline V gene encodes CDR1 LNHDA and CDR2 SQIVND (reference sequence). The CDR3 contains 16 residues. This CDR3 is CASSILSGRAYNEQFF. CDR3 nucleotide sequence: TGTGCCAGTAGTATTTTGAGCGGGAGGGCCTACAATGAGCAGTTCTTC.

This sequence joins TRBV6-5 and TRBJ1-1, with 8 nucleotides matching TRBD1. J was trimmed by 0 bases and V by 4 bases; bases with no gene match: 7. The germline gives CDR1 MNHEY, CDR2 SVGAGI. There are 16 residues in the CDR3. CDR3 nucleotide sequence: TGTGCCAGCAGTTCACAGGGGGTTGGAGTGAACACTGAAGCTTTCTTT. Its translation is CASSSQGVGVNTEAFF.

This clone was detected once. The rearrangement uses TRBV11-2 and TRBJ1-1; TRBD1 is a possible D gene (6 bases). This CDR3 contains 17 residues. The V end was cut by 3 bases, the J end by 4 bases, with 21 bases between. The V gene's germline CDR1 is SGHAT and CDR2 FQNNGV. The CDR3 DNA reads as TGTGCCAGCAGCTTCCTCCAGGGGTCGATAACCCCCACTGAAGCTTTCTTT. It encodes CASSFLQGSITPTEAFF.

The chain carries TRBV27 and TRBJ2-6, with D maybe TRBD1 (5 bases). The length of the CDR3 is 15 residues. The germline V gene has CDR1 MNHEY and CDR2 SMNVEV (reference sequence). Between the trimmed V and J ends, which lost 3 bases and 4 bases, there was a span of 10 bases. The CDR3 DNA is TGTGCCAGCAGTTTGAAGGGGCACGGGGCCAACGTCCTGACTTTC. Amino acid sequence: CASSLKGHGANVLTF. Combining the CDR3 with reference TRBV27 and TRBJ2-6 gives the whole variable domain EAQVTQNPRYLITVTGKKLTVTCSQNMNHEYMSWYRQDPGLGLRQIYYSMNVEVTDKGDVPEGYKVSRKEKRNFPLILESPSPNQTSLYFCASSLKGHGANVLTFGAGSRLTVL.

The V and J genes are TRBV7-8 and TRBJ1-3; 8 bases align to TRBD1. The CDR3 has 16 residues. CDR1 and CDR2 (germline): SGHVS, FQNEAQ. V trimming: 5 bases; J trimming: 0 bases; junction bases outside the gene matches: 6. CDR3 sequence reads: CASSPRQGSSGNTIYF. DNA for the CDR3: TGTGCCAGCAGCCCTCGACAGGGGAGCTCTGGAAACACCATATATTTT.

The CDR3 here is CASSDRDLNEKLFF. Here the CDR3 DNA reads TGTGCCAGTAGTGACAGGGATTTAAATGAAAAACTGTTTTTT. The chain employs TRBV19 and TRBJ1-4; 7 nucleotides align to TRBD1. Germline trimming cut 5 bases from V and 5 bases from J; bases unmatched to any gene: 5. There are 14 residues in the CDR3. Germline V CDR1 and CDR2: LNHDA, SQIVND (reference sequence).

The J gene is TRBJ2-2, the V gene TRBV3-1 (or the pseudogene TRBV3-2); TRBD2 agrees at 12 bases. The CDR3 runs to 16 residues. V was clipped by 1 base and J by 4 bases; unmatched bases: 1. Germline V gene sequence: CDR1 LGHDT, CDR2 YNNKEL (reference sequence). The CDR3, as DNA: TGTGCCAGCAGCCAAGGACTAGCGGGAGTCACCGGGGAGCTGTTTTTT. As protein: CASSQGLAGVTGELFF.

The chain combines TRBV19 with TRBJ2-7; 8 positions match TRBD1. The CDR3 is made up of 15 amino acids. Per the germline V gene, CDR1 is LNHDA and CDR2 is SQIVND (reference sequence). Trimming removed 3 bases from V and 4 bases from J; junction bases left unmatched: 8. The CDR3 DNA reads as TGTGCCAGTAGTATTGGGCAGGGGGCCTTTTACGAGCAGTACTTC. Translated: CASSIGQGAFYEQYF.

V usage is TRBV7-3 and J usage is TRBJ2-1, with a possible D match to TRBD1 (5 bases). The V end was cut by 1 base, the J end by 0 bases, with 22 bases between. CDR1 is SGHTA, CDR2 FQGTGA, per germline. The CDR3 consists of 20 residues. This chain's CDR3 is CASSLKGTGHPLFSYNEQFF. In DNA form, the CDR3 reads TGTGCCAGCAGCTTAAAGGGAACAGGACACCCTTTATTCTCCTACAATGAGCAGTTCTTC.

The chain recombines TRBV3-1 (or the pseudogene TRBV3-2) with TRBJ1-2; D is unresolved. V shed 3 bases and J shed 0 bases, with 11 bases lying between them. Germline CDR1 reads LGHDT; CDR2 reads YNNKEL (reference sequence). The CDR3 is 15 residues long. DNA for the CDR3: TGTGCCAGCAGCCAGCACACAGACGCTAACTATGGCTACACCTTC. This gives the protein CASSQHTDANYGYTF.

The J gene is TRBJ2-1, the V gene TRBV19, with 11 bases lining up with TRBD2. The V and J ends lost 2 bases and 8 bases, in that order; junction bases with no gene match: 5. Per the germline V gene, CDR1 is LNHDA and CDR2 is SQIVND (reference sequence). The CDR3 loop spans 15 amino acids. The CDR3, as DNA: TGTGCCAGTAGTATAAGGCTAGCGGGAGGCTATGAGCAGTTCTTC. Translating gives CASSIRLAGGYEQFF.

The V and J genes are TRBV5-1 and TRBJ2-6; 7 nucleotides line up with TRBD1. Germline CDR1 and CDR2: SGHRS and YFSETQ. V lost 0 bases and J lost 0; bases outside the gene matches: 9. The CDR3 totals 19 residues. In DNA form, the CDR3 reads TGCGCCAGCAGCTTGGTCGAGGGGACAGAGGGCTCTGGGGCCAACGTCCTGACTTTC. Protein: CASSLVEGTEGSGANVLTF. Filled out from reference TRBV5-1 and TRBJ2-6, the complete variable domain reads KAGVTQTPRYLIKTRGQQVTLSCSPISGHRSVSWYQQTPGQGLQFLFEYFSETQRNKGNFPGRFSGRQFSNSRSEMNVSTLELGDSALYLCASSLVEGTEGSGANVLTFGAGSRLTVL.

The sample holds many counts of this clone. V usage is TRBV18 and J usage is TRBJ2-1; D is unresolved. In germline, CDR1 is KGHSH, CDR2 LQKENI. The V and J ends lost 1 base and 0 bases respectively, with 10 bases between them. The CDR3 has 16 amino acids. This CDR3 is CASSPRGDHSYNEQFF. The CDR3 DNA sequence: TGTGCCAGCTCACCACGAGGAGACCACTCCTACAATGAGCAGTTCTTC.

This clone was detected only a few times. This sequence joins TRBV18 and TRBJ1-3; no clear D gene. In germline, CDR1 is KGHSH, CDR2 LQKENI. Deletions cut 6 bases from V and 4 bases from J, with 13 bases between. The CDR3 totals 14 residues. DNA of the CDR3: TGTGCCAGCTCCCCCTCTAGAGACGGAAACACCATATATTTT. Its protein product is CASSPSRDGNTIYF.

CDR3 sequence reads: CASSDTSLNQPQHF. The CDR3 coding sequence is TGTGCCAGCAGTGACACTTCCCTTAATCAGCCCCAGCATTTT. V and J are TRBV6-1 and TRBJ1-5; D is unresolved. The CDR3 extends over 14 amino acids. The germline V gene has CDR1 MNHNS and CDR2 SASEGT. V lost 3 bases, J lost 4 bases, and 10 bases lay in between.

This chain connects TRBV10-3 to TRBJ1-1; the match to TRBD1 covers 9 bases. This CDR3 region has 15 residues. Germline CDR1 reads ENHRY; CDR2 reads SYGVKD. J was trimmed by 5 bases and V by 0 bases; bases with no gene match: 4. The CDR3, as DNA: TGTGCCATCAGTGAGTCTGGACAGGGGAGGACTGAAGCTTTCTTT. Its protein is CAISESGQGRTEAFF.

In this sample, this clone turned up once. The V gene is TRBV28, the J gene TRBJ2-3; weak D call: TRBD2 (6 bases). With 6 bases removed from V and 7 bases from J, the gap between germline ends came to 35 bases. Germline values: CDR1 MDHEN, CDR2 SYDVKM. CDR3 length: 20 amino acids. The CDR3 bases are TGTGCCAGCAGCCTTAGTAGAGTCAAAAGCGGGCTCAGTTTCGGGCATACGCAGTATTTT. Translated, it gives CASSLSRVKSGLSFGHTQYF.

J is TRBJ2-6 and V is TRBV15, with a weak D call TRBD1 (5 bases). CDR1 is LNHNV and CDR2 is YYDKDF in the germline V gene (reference sequence). The CDR3 has 15 residues. V lost 3 bases and J 1 base, leaving 7 bases between the germline ends. CDR3 in DNA: TGTGCCACCAGCAGTAGGGGTTCTGGGGCCAACGTCCTGACTTTC. Its protein is CATSSRGSGANVLTF.

The CDR3 reads CASSQETYPNNEQFF. CDR3 DNA sequence: TGCGCCAGCAGCCAAGAGACTTACCCCAACAATGAGCAGTTCTTC. The chain couples TRBV4-1 to TRBJ2-1; D unclear. V dropped 0 bases and J dropped 5 bases, with 11 bases sitting between them. From germline, CDR1 is MGHRA and CDR2 YSYEKL. The CDR3 is made up of 15 amino acids.

V and J are TRBV19 and TRBJ2-1; D is possibly TRBD2 (6 bases). V lost 5 bases, J lost 3 bases, and 14 bases lay in between. The CDR3 extends over 15 amino acids. Looked up from germline, CDR1 is LNHDA and CDR2 is SQIVND (reference sequence). This CDR3 is CASSGRLVGYNEQFF. CDR3 in DNA: TGTGCCAGTAGTGGGCGACTAGTGGGCTACAATGAGCAGTTCTTC.

The genes are TRBV4-1 and TRBJ1-1; the D gene is possibly TRBD1 (6 bases). Germline V CDR1 and CDR2: MGHRA, YSYEKL. The CDR3 runs 13 residues. The V end lost 3 bases, the J end lost 10 bases, and 15 bases lay between the germline ends. The CDR3 loop reads CASSQEQGLGAFF. The CDR3 nucleotides read TGCGCCAGCAGCCAGGAACAGGGTTTGGGAGCTTTCTTT.

This rearrangement joins TRBV2 to TRBJ2-6, with D maybe TRBD1 (6 bases). The V end was cut by 6 bases, the J end by 4 bases, with 13 bases between. The CDR3 totals 15 residues. CDR1 and CDR2 from the germline V gene are SNHLY and FYNNEI. The chain's CDR3 is CASRITGTGANVLTF. CDR3 sequence (DNA): TGTGCCAGCAGGATTACAGGGACAGGGGCCAACGTCCTGACTTTC.